Shown below are 18 T cell receptor beta chains from a single sample sequenced in a study of blood T cell repertoires in COVID-19. Method: immunoSEQ multiplex PCR; TCRdb's copy keeps in-frame clones and lacks some. The sample contains around 110,000 clones, about nine tenths of which appear only once. The specimen was peripheral blood. Every receptor here comes from a human donor with active COVID-19. The donor label of this sample is uncertain.

A single count supports this clone. The chain links TRBV5-1 to TRBJ2-7; the D gene is possibly TRBD1 (6 bases). Trimming cost V 2 bases and J 1 base, with 16 bases left between them. CDR1 is SGHRS, CDR2 YFSETQ, per germline. The CDR3 consists of 16 residues. In nucleotides, the CDR3 is TGCGCCAGCAGCTTTGATACTGGACAGCGATCCTACGAGCAGTACTTC. Translated: CASSFDTGQRSYEQYF.

V and J are TRBV5-1 and TRBJ1-1; a possible D gene is TRBD1 (6 bases). Deletions cut 5 bases from V and 7 bases from J, with 18 bases between. CDR3 size: 14 residues. CDR1 is SGHRS, CDR2 YFSETQ, per germline. The CDR3 nucleotides read TGCGCCAGCAGTGGGAAACAGGGAGGGATTGAAGCTTTCTTT. Protein: CASSGKQGGIEAFF.

The chain has TRBV10-2 and TRBJ1-1; D not certain. The V end was cut by 2 bases, the J end by 1 base, with 8 bases between. CDR3 length: 14 residues. Looked up from germline, CDR1 is WSHSY and CDR2 is SAAADI. CDR3 bases: TGCGCCAGCAGTGAGCGGGGAAAGAACACTGAAGCTTTCTTT. Amino acid sequence: CASSERGKNTEAFF.

The chain combines TRBV23-1 with TRBJ2-5; the D is unclear. TRBV23-1 is classed as an ORF, of uncertain function. V shed 1 base and J shed 10 bases, with 19 bases lying between them. The CDR3 has 15 residues. The CDR3 is CASSQYIVGLGHQYF. In DNA, the CDR3 is TGCGCCAGCAGTCAATACATAGTGGGCTTGGGCCACCAGTACTTC.

The chain is built from TRBV6-2 or TRBV6-3 and TRBJ2-2; TRBD2 agrees at 14 bases. Trimming removed 6 bases from V and 0 bases from J; junction bases left unmatched: 9. This CDR3 contains 19 residues. Germline CDR1 MNHEY, CDR2 SVGEGT. DNA of the CDR3: TGTGCCAGCAGCCGAGGACTAGCGGGGGGCGCAGCGAACACCGGGGAGCTGTTTTTT. This translates into CASSRGLAGGAANTGELFF.

Here the CDR3 DNA reads TGTGCCAGCAGCCAGTTTAATAATTCACCCCTCCACTTT. Its translation: CASSQFNNSPLHF. The V and J genes are TRBV3-1 (or the pseudogene TRBV3-2) and TRBJ1-6; D gene uncertain. The CDR3 is 13 residues long. V lost 3 bases, J lost 5 bases, and 5 bases lay in between. CDR1 and CDR2 (germline): LGHDT, YNNKEL (reference sequence).

This rearrangement joins TRBV18 to TRBJ2-2, with TRBD1 matching over 8 bases. Unmatched junction bases numbered 3, after V lost 4 bases and J lost 2 bases. This CDR3 spans 15 amino acids. Germline V CDR1 and CDR2: KGHSH, LQKENI. This CDR3 reads CASSRDRLNTGELFF. DNA for the CDR3: TGTGCCAGCTCACGGGACAGGCTAAACACCGGGGAGCTGTTTTTT.

V and J are TRBV4-3 and TRBJ2-7, with 8 bases matching TRBD2. Looked up from germline, CDR1 is LGHNA and CDR2 is YSLEER. V shed 1 base, J shed 6 bases, and the junction held 14 bases outside the gene matches. The CDR3 is 17 residues long. CDR3 in amino acids: CASSQVRGGTSIREQYF. CDR3 DNA sequence: TGCGCCAGCAGCCAAGTTCGGGGGGGGACCTCAATCCGCGAGCAGTACTTC.

The chain uses TRBV5-1 and TRBJ2-3, with unresolved D. The V gene's germline CDR1 is SGHRS and CDR2 YFSETQ. V gave up 2 bases and J gave up 4 bases, with 5 bases separating them. The CDR3 is 12 residues long. Here the CDR3 DNA reads TGCGCCAGCAGCTTATTCGCAGATACGCAGTATTTT. Amino acid sequence: CASSLFADTQYF.

This chain joins TRBV5-6 and TRBJ2-2; 7 bases align to TRBD1. Per the germline V gene, CDR1 is SGHDT and CDR2 is YYEEEE. This CDR3 comprises 15 residues. Trimming cost V 6 bases and J 2 bases; bases outside gene matches: 7. CDR3 loop: CASTPGTDNTGELFF. The CDR3 DNA reads TGTGCCAGCACCCCCGGGACAGACAACACCGGGGAGCTGTTTTTT. The full variable domain, its missing parts supplied by reference TRBV5-6 and TRBJ2-2, is DAGVTQSPTHLIKTRGQQVTLRCSPKSGHDTVSWYQQALGQGPQFIFQYYEEEERQRGNFPDRFSGHQFPNYSSELNVNALLLGDSALYLCASTPGTDNTGELFFGEGSRLTVL.

For this clone: Other DNA sequences in the same sample also yield this CDR3. The chain recombines TRBV27 with TRBJ2-7; TRBD2 matches 8 bases. V was pared by 2 bases and J by 0 bases, with 0 bases of the junction left unmatched. The V gene's germline CDR1 is MNHEY and CDR2 SMNVEV (reference sequence). The CDR3 loop spans 14 amino acids. In DNA form, the CDR3 reads TGTGCCAGCAGTTTAAGCGGGGGCTCCTACGAGCAGTACTTC. Protein product: CASSLSGGSYEQYF.

The chain has TRBV7-8 and TRBJ1-3; 8 bases match TRBD1. Germline-derived CDR1 and CDR2 are SGHVS and FQNEAQ. With V trimmed by 4 bases and J by 0 bases, 2 bases remained unmatched. The CDR3 consists of 15 residues. For the CDR3, the DNA is TGTGCCAGCAGCTCGGGGACAGGCTCTGGAAACACCATATATTTT. This gives the protein CASSSGTGSGNTIYF.

The V gene is TRBV19, the J gene TRBJ1-5, with 8 bases aligning to TRBD1. V dropped 0 bases and J dropped 4; count of bases not matched to a gene: 2. The CDR3 covers 15 residues. Germline V gene data show CDR1 as LNHDA and CDR2 as SQIVND (reference sequence). The CDR3 DNA sequence: TGTGCCAGTAGTATAGATCGGGACAGGAATCAGCCCCAGCATTTT. Protein: CASSIDRDRNQPQHF.

The table lists this clone with a few counts. The chain couples TRBV6-5 to TRBJ1-6; TRBD1 might be the D (5 bases). The CDR3 is made up of 15 amino acids. Per germline, CDR1 MNHEY and CDR2 SVGAGI. Between the trimmed V and J ends, which lost 8 bases and 7 bases, there was a span of 18 bases. The CDR3: CASHRLPEGNSPLHF. In DNA, the CDR3 is TGTGCCAGCCATCGACTACCGGAGGGGAATTCACCCCTCCACTTT.

The rearrangement links TRBV27 to TRBJ2-7; tentatively, D is TRBD2 (6 bases). Germline CDR1 is MNHEY and CDR2 is SMNVEV (reference sequence). The CDR3 covers 13 residues. V gave up 4 bases and J gave up 3 bases, with 10 bases separating them. CDR3 region: CASSSPEGYEQYF. CDR3 sequence (DNA): TGTGCCAGCAGTTCCCCGGAGGGCTACGAGCAGTACTTC.

This chain connects TRBV27 to TRBJ1-1; unclear D gene. V was clipped by 3 bases and J by 0 bases, with 8 bases between them. Germline CDR1 MNHEY, CDR2 SMNVEV (reference sequence). CDR3 length: 14 amino acids. Written as DNA, the CDR3 is TGTGCCAGCAGTTTGCGCAGGTTGAACACTGAAGCTTTCTTT. It specifies CASSLRRLNTEAFF.

The chain joins TRBV4-2 to TRBJ2-3, with 7 bases lining up with TRBD2. V shed 0 bases, J shed 1 base, and the junction held 7 bases outside the gene matches. This CDR3 spans 17 amino acids. Germline CDR1 LGHNA, CDR2 YNFKEQ. The CDR3 loop is CASSQDPSGKGTDTQYF. CDR3 nucleotides: TGTGCCAGCAGCCAAGACCCTAGCGGCAAGGGCACAGATACGCAGTATTTT.

This chain connects TRBV7-2 to TRBJ2-2; D is uncertain. This CDR3 is built from 15 residues. The germline CDR1 and CDR2 sequences are SGHTA and FQGNSA. Between the trimmed V and J ends, which lost 2 bases and 8 bases, there was a span of 15 bases. The CDR3 loop is CASSLLGPRTGELFF. The CDR3 DNA reads as TGTGCCAGCAGCTTACTAGGCCCTCGAACAGGGGAGCTGTTTTTT.